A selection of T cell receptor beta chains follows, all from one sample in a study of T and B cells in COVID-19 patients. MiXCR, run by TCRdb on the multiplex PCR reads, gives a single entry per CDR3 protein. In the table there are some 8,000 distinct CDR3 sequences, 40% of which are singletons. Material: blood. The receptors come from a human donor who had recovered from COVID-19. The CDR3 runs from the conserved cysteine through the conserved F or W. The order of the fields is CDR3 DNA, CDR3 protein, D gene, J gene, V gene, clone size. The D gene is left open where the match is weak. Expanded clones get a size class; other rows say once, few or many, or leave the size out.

DNA: TGTGCCAGCAGCGCGACAGGGAGCGAGCAGTACTTC
CDR3: CASSATGSEQYF
D: TRBD1
J: TRBJ2-7
V: TRBV7-9
size: .

DNA: TGCAGCGTTTTACCGAACTCCCGTCGGGGTGGCTACACCTTC
CDR3: CSVLPNSRRGGYTF
D: .
J: TRBJ1-2
V: TRBV29-1
size: few

DNA: TGCAGCGTTGGACAGGGGTACCAAGAGACCCAGTACTTC
CDR3: CSVGQGYQETQYF
D: TRBD1
J: TRBJ2-5
V: TRBV29-1
size: medium-sized

DNA: TGTGCCATCAGTGAGTCTACTAGCGGCCAAGAGACCCAGTACTTC
CDR3: CAISESTSGQETQYF
D: TRBD2
J: TRBJ2-5
V: TRBV10-3
size: few

DNA: TGTGCCAGCGGGTACAGGGGGCAGTACGAGCAGTACTTC
CDR3: CASGYRGQYEQYF
D: TRBD1
J: TRBJ2-7
V: TRBV6-5
size: .

DNA: TGTGCCAGCAGTTTCCATACTGGGACAGGGAAGGAAAAACTGTTTTTT
CDR3: CASSFHTGTGKEKLFF
D: TRBD1
J: TRBJ1-4
V: TRBV28
size: .

DNA: TGTGCCAGCAGCTTGGGACACGTTAATGAAAAACTGTTTTTT
CDR3: CASSLGHVNEKLFF
D: .
J: TRBJ1-4
V: TRBV5-4
size: .

DNA: TGTGCCATCAGTGAGTCCGGGTCGGGAGAGCAGTACTTC
CDR3: CAISESGSGEQYF
D: .
J: TRBJ2-7
V: TRBV10-3
size: few

DNA: TGTGCCAGCAGCTTAGACGGGACAGGGAGAAAAGATACGCAGTATTTT
CDR3: CASSLDGTGRKDTQYF
D: TRBD1
J: TRBJ2-3
V: TRBV11-1
size: .

DNA: TGTGCCACCCGCGACACCCGGAACACCGGGGAGCTGTTTTTT
CDR3: CATRDTRNTGELFF
D: .
J: TRBJ2-2
V: TRBV18
size: .

DNA: TGTGCCAGCAGCCGTGACAGGGTTGGGGAGCTGTTTTTT
CDR3: CASSRDRVGELFF
D: TRBD1
J: TRBJ2-2
V: TRBV7-6
size: .

DNA: TGTGCCAGCAGTGACCGTGTGGGGACTAGTAGAGATACGCAGTATTTT
CDR3: CASSDRVGTSRDTQYF
D: TRBD2
J: TRBJ2-3
V: TRBV6-1
size: few

DNA: TGTGCCAGCAGCTTAGGTCTAGCGGCCGAGACCCAGTACTTC
CDR3: CASSLGLAAETQYF
D: TRBD2
J: TRBJ2-5
V: TRBV5-6
size: .

DNA: TGTGCCAGCAGCTTGTTACGGGGGGGTATCGATGAGCAGTTCTTC
CDR3: CASSLLRGGIDEQFF
D: TRBD2
J: TRBJ2-1
V: TRBV5-4
size: .

DNA: TGCAGCGCTGCCCGGGACAGTTCTTTCACAGATACGCAGTATTTT
CDR3: CSAARDSSFTDTQYF
D: TRBD1
J: TRBJ2-3
V: TRBV29-1
size: .

DNA: TGTGCCAGCAGCTTAGGACGACAGCCCCGGCAGTACTTC
CDR3: CASSLGRQPRQYF
D: .
J: TRBJ2-7
V: TRBV11-2
size: .

DNA: TGTGCCAGCAGTTTACTAGGTGAGGCAGATACGCAGTATTTT
CDR3: CASSLLGEADTQYF
D: .
J: TRBJ2-3
V: TRBV27
size: .

DNA: TGTGCCAGTAAAGGACACACGAGGGGTTCTAACTATGGCTACACCTTC
CDR3: CASKGHTRGSNYGYTF
D: .
J: TRBJ1-2
V: TRBV19
size: .

DNA: TGTGCCAGCAGGCGCCCGGCGACTGGGGCCAACGTCCTGACTTTC
CDR3: CASRRPATGANVLTF
D: .
J: TRBJ2-6
V: TRBV27
size: once

DNA: TGCAGCGTTGATCCGACTAACTATGGCTACACCTTC
CDR3: CSVDPTNYGYTF
D: .
J: TRBJ1-2
V: TRBV29-1
size: few

DNA: TGTGCCAGCAGTTCCGGGCAGGCCGGCTACACCTTC
CDR3: CASSSGQAGYTF
D: .
J: TRBJ1-2
V: TRBV6-1
size: .

DNA: TGTGCCAGCAGTGTACTGATGTTAGGCAATCAGCCCCAGCATTTT
CDR3: CASSVLMLGNQPQHF
D: .
J: TRBJ1-5
V: TRBV6-6
size: .

DNA: TGCAGCGTTGCGGGACAGGCGGGAGGGGGGACGCAGTATTTT
CDR3: CSVAGQAGGGTQYF
D: .
J: TRBJ2-3
V: TRBV29-1
size: medium-sized

DNA: TGTGCCAGCAGTTTACGGCTTTTCACCGGGGAGCTGTTTTTT
CDR3: CASSLRLFTGELFF
D: .
J: TRBJ2-2
V: TRBV12-3/TRBV12-4
size: .

DNA: TGTGCCAGCAGTTATGGAGGGGCGCTCAATCAGCCCCAGCATTTT
CDR3: CASSYGGALNQPQHF
D: .
J: TRBJ1-5
V: TRBV27
size: few

DNA: TGTGCCAGTAGTCGGAGGAACACTGAAGCTTTCTTT
CDR3: CASSRRNTEAFF
D: .
J: TRBJ1-1
V: TRBV19
size: few

DNA: TGTGCCAGCAGTGTGGGCGGTAGCACAGATACGCAGTATTTT
CDR3: CASSVGGSTDTQYF
D: .
J: TRBJ2-3
V: TRBV6-1
size: .

DNA: TGTGCCAGCACCCCAGAGGGGGGGTTCTATGGCTACACCTTC
CDR3: CASTPEGGFYGYTF
D: .
J: TRBJ1-2
V: TRBV6-1
size: .

DNA: TGTGCCAGCATCGGCCCCGGGGAAAAACTGTTTTTT
CDR3: CASIGPGEKLFF
D: .
J: TRBJ1-4
V: TRBV7-9
size: .

DNA: TGCGCCAGCAGCCCACAGGGTCCCGGGGAGCTGTTTTTT
CDR3: CASSPQGPGELFF
D: .
J: TRBJ2-2
V: TRBV11-3
size: .

DNA: TGCAGCGTTGTCACTTTGGGCGAGCAGTACTTC
CDR3: CSVVTLGEQYF
D: .
J: TRBJ2-7
V: TRBV29-1
size: medium-sized

DNA: TGTGCCAGCAGCCCCGGGACGGACCTCCGGGAGACCCAGTACTTC
CDR3: CASSPGTDLRETQYF
D: .
J: TRBJ2-5
V: TRBV11-3
size: .

DNA: TGTGCCAGCTCACCAGGGACAGTTAATGAAAAACTGTTTTTT
CDR3: CASSPGTVNEKLFF
D: TRBD1
J: TRBJ1-4
V: TRBV18
size: few

DNA: TGTGCCAGCTCAAACGTAAAAGGTCAGCCCCAGCATTTT
CDR3: CASSNVKGQPQHF
D: .
J: TRBJ1-5
V: TRBV18
size: .

DNA: TGTGCCAGCAGTTACCGGGACTCGGAAGAGACCCAGTACTTC
CDR3: CASSYRDSEETQYF
D: .
J: TRBJ2-5
V: TRBV6-2/TRBV6-3
size: few